The subject of this entry is one TCR beta chain. Its antigen is still unknown. This entry comes from a study of T cell responses to AZD1222 COVID-19 vaccine. General study points: Spike-specific TCR repertoires showed rising breadth and depth after two AZD1222 doses.

Second doses that came at about 4 or about 12 weeks were put together. Measured with immunoSEQ multiplex PCR; TCRdb has only the in-frame clones, and not every one. The table records 120,000 or so clones, over 85% of them present only once. The clonotype comes from an adult who received the AZD1222 COVID-19 vaccine. The specimen comprised peripheral blood, sampled 28 days after the second AZD1222 dose.

CDR3 coding DNA: TGTGCCAGCAGCTTGGAGACAGGGTTGAGCACTGAAGCTTTCTTT. Encoded protein: CASSLETGLSTEAFF. This chain links TRBV5-8 with TRBJ1-1; TRBD1 agrees at 7 bases. The CDR3 length is 15 residues. In germline, CDR1 is SGHTS, CDR2 YDEGEE. Trimming took 0 bases from V and 4 from J; bases not matched to a gene: 6.